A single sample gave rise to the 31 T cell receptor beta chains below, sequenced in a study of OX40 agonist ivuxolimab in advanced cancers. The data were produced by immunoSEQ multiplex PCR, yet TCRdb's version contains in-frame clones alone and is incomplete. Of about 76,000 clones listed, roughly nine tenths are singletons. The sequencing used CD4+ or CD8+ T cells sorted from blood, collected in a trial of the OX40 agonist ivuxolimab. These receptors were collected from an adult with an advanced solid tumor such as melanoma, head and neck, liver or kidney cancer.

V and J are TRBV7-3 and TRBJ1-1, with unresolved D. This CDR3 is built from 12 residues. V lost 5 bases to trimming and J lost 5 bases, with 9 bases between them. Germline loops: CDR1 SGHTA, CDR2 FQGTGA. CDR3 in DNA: TGTGCCAGCAGCGACACTAGTACTGAAGCTTTCTTT. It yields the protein CASSDTSTEAFF.

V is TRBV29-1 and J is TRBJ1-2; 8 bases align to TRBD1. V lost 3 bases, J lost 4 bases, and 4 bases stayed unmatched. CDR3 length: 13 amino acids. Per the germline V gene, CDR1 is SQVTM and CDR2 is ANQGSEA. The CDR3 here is CSVETGEAYGYTF. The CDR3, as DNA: TGCAGCGTTGAGACAGGGGAAGCCTATGGCTACACCTTC.

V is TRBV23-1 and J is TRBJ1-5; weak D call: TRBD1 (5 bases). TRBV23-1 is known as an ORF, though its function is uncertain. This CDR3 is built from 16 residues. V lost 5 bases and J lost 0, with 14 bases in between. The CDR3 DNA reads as TGCGCCAGCAGTGATGGGACGGACTATAGCAATCAGCCCCAGCATTTT. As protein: CASSDGTDYSNQPQHF.

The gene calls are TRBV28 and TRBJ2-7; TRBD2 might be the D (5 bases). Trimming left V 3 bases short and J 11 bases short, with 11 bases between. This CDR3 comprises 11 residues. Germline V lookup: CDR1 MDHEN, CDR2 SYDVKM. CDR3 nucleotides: TGTGCCAGCAGTTTTTCGGGGATTGAGTACTTC. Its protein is CASSFSGIEYF.

The CDR3 region has the DNA TGTGCCAGCAGTTTATCACATGAGCAGTTCTTC. Encoded protein: CASSLSHEQFF. The rearrangement joins TRBV7-8 to TRBJ2-1, with D uncertain. Trimming pared 6 bases from V and 8 bases from J, leaving 8 bases between. The CDR3 runs to 11 residues. The germline CDR1 and CDR2 sequences are SGHVS and FQNEAQ.

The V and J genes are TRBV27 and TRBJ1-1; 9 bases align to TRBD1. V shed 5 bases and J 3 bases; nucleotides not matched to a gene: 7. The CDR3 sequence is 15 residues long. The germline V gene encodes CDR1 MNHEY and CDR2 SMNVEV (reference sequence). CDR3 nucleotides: TGTGCCAGCAGTCCCCGGGACAGGGTATACACTGAAGCTTTCTTT. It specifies CASSPRDRVYTEAFF.

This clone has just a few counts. The CDR3 loop is CASSLNTYQPQHF. CDR3 sequence (DNA): TGTGCCAGCAGCTTAAACACCTATCAGCCCCAGCATTTT. V gene TRBV7-6 combines with J gene TRBJ1-5; no firm D call. Germline values: CDR1 SGHVS, CDR2 FNYEAQ. The length of the CDR3 is 13 residues. Trimming stripped 2 bases from V and 5 bases from J, with 7 bases between.

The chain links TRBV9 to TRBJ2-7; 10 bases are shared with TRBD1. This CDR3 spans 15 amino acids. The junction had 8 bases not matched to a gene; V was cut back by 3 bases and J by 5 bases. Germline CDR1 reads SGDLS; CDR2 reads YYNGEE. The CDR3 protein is CASSETGTGDHEQYF. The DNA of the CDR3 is TGTGCCAGCAGCGAGACCGGGACAGGGGATCACGAGCAGTACTTC.

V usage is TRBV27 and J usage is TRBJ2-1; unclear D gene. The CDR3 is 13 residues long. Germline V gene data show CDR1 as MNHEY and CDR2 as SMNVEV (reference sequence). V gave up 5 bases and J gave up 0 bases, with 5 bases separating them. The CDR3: CASSLSSYNEQFF. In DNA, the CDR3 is TGTGCCAGCAGTCTGAGCTCCTACAATGAGCAGTTCTTC.

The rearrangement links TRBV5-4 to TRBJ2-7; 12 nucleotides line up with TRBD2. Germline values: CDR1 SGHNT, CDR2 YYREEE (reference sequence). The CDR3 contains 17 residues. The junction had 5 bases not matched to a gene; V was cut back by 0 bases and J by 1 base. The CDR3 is CASSLVLAGGLSYEQYF. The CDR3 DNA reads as TGTGCCAGCAGCTTGGTACTAGCGGGAGGATTATCCTACGAGCAGTACTTC.

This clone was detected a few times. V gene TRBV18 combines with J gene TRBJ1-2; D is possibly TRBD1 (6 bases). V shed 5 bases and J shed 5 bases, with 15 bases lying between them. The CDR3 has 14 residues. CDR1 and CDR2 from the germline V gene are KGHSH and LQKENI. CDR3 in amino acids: CASSIQGTPYGYTF. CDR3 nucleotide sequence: TGTGCCAGCTCAATACAGGGAACCCCTTATGGCTACACCTTC. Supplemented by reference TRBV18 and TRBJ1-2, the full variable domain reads NAGVMQNPRHLVRRRGQEARLRCSPMKGHSHVYWYRQLPEEGLKFMVYLQKENIIDESGMPKERFSAEFPKEGPSILRIQQVVRGDSAAYFCASSIQGTPYGYTFGSGTRLTVV.

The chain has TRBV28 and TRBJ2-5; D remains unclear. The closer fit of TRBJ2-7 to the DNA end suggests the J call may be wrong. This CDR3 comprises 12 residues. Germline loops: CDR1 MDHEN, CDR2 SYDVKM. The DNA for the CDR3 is TGTGCCAGCAGCCCCCAGGCCTACGAGCAGTACTTC. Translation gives CASSPQAYEQYF.

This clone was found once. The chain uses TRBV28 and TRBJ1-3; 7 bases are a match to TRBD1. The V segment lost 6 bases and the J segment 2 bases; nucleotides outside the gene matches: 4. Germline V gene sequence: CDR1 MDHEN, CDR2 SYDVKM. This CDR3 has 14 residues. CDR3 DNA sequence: TGTGCCAGCAGGGGTGACAGGGCTGGAAACACCATATATTTT. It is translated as CASRGDRAGNTIYF.

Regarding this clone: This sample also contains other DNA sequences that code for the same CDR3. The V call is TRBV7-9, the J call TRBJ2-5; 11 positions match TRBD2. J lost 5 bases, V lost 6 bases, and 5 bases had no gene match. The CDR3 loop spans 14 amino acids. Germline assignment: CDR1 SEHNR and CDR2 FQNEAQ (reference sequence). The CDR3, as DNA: TGTGCCAGCAGGATAGCGGGAGGGCAGGAGACCCAGTACTTC. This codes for CASRIAGGQETQYF.

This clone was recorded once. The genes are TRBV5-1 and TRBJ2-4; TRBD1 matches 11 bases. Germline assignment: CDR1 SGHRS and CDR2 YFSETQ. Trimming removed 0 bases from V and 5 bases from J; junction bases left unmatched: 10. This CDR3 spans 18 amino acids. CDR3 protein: CASSLGLDRGLVENIQYF. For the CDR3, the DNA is TGCGCCAGCAGCTTGGGGCTGGACAGGGGGCTTGTAGAAAACATTCAGTACTTC.

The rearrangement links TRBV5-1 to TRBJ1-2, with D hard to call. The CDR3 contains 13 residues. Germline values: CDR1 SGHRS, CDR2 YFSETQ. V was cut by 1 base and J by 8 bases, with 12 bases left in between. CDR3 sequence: CASSLLTPKGYTF. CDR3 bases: TGCGCCAGCAGCTTGTTAACCCCCAAGGGCTACACCTTC.

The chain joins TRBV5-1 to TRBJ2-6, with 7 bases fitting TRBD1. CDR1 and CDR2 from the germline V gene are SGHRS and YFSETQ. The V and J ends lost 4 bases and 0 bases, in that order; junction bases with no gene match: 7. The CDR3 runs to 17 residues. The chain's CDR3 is CASSPTGVNSGANVLTF. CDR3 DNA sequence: TGCGCCAGCAGCCCTACAGGGGTCAACTCTGGGGCCAACGTCCTGACTTTC.

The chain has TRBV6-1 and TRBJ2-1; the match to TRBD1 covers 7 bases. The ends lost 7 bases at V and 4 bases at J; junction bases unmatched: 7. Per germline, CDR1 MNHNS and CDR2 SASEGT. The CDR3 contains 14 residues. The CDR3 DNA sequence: TGTGCCAGCACTGGGGACAGCTTATACAATGAGCAGTTCTTC. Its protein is CASTGDSLYNEQFF.

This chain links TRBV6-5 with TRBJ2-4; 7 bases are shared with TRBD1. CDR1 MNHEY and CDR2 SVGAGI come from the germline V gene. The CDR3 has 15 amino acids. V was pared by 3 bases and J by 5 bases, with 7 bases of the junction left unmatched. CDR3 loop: CASSYSRQGENIQYF. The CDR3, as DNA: TGTGCCAGCAGTTATTCCCGACAGGGCGAAAACATTCAGTACTTC.

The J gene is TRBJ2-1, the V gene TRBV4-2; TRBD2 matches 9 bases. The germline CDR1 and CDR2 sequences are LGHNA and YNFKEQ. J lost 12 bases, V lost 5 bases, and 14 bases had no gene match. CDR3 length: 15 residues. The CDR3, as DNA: TGTGCCAGCAGCTCCTACTGGCGGGAGGGCCTCGGGCAGTTCTTC. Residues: CASSSYWREGLGQFF.

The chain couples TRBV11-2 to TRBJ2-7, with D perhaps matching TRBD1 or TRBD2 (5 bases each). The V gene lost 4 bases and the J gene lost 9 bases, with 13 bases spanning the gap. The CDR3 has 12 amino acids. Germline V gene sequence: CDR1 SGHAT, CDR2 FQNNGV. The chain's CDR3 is CASSSPTGGQYF. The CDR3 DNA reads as TGTGCCAGCAGCTCACCGACTGGGGGGCAGTACTTC.

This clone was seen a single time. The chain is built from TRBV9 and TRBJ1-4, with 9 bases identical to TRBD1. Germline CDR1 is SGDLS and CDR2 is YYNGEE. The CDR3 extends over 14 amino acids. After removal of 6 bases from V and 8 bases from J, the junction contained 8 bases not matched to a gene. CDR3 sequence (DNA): TGTGCCAGCACCTCGGGACAGGGCGGCGAAAAACTGTTTTTT. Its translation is CASTSGQGGEKLFF.

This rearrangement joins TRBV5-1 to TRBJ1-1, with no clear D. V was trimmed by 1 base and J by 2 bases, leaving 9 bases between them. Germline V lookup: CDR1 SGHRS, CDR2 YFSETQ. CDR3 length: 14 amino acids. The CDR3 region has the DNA TGCGCCAGCAGCTTGAGGCTCCTTAACACTGAAGCTTTCTTT. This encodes CASSLRLLNTEAFF.

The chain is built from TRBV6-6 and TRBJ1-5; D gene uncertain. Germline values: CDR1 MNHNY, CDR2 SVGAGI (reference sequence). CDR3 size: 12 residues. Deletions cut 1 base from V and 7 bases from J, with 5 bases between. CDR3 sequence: CASSYWEQPQHF. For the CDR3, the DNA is TGTGCCAGCAGTTACTGGGAGCAGCCCCAGCATTTT.

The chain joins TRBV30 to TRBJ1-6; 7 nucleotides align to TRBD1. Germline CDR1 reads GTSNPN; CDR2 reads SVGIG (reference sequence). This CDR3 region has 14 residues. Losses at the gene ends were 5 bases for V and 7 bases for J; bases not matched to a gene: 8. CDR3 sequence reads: CAWVPGQQNSPLHF. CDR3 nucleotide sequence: TGTGCCTGGGTACCGGGACAGCAAAATTCACCCCTCCACTTT.

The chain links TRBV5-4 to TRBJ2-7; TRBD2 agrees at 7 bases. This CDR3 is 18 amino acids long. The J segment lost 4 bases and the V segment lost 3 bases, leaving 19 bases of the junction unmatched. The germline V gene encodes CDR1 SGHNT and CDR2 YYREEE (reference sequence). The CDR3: CASSSIRSAGEYRYEQYF. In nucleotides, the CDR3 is TGTGCCAGCAGCTCGATTCGGTCGGCGGGAGAGTACCGTTACGAGCAGTACTTC.

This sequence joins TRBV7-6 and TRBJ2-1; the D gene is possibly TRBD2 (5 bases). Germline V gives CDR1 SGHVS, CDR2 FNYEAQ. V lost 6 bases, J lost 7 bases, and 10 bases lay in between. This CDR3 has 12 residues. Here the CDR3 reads CASRAIANEQFF. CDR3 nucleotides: TGTGCCAGCAGGGCGATAGCGAATGAGCAGTTCTTC.

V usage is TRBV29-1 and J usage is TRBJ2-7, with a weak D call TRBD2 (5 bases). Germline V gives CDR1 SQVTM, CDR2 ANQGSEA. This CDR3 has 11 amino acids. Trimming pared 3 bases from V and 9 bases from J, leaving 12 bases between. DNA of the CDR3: TGCAGCGTTGAGGACTCGCCGGCGCAGTACTTC. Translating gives CSVEDSPAQYF.

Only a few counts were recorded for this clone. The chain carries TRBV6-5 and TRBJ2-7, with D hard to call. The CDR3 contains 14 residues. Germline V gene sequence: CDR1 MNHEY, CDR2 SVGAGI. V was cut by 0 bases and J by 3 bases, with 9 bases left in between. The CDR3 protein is CASSYSSQYYEQYF. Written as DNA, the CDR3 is TGTGCCAGCAGTTACTCGAGTCAGTACTACGAGCAGTACTTC.

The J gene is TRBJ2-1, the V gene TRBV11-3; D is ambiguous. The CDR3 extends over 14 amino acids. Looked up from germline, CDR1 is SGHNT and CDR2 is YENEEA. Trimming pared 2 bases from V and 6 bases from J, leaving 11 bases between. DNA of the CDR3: TGTGCCAGCAGCTTAAGCTCTACGAGCAATGAGCAGTTCTTC. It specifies CASSLSSTSNEQFF. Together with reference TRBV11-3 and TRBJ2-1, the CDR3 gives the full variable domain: EAGVVQSPRYKIIEKKQPVAFWCNPISGHNTLYWYLQNLGQGPELLIRYENEEAVDDSQLPKDRFSAERLKGVDSTLKIQPAELGDSAVYLCASSLSSTSNEQFFGPGTRLTVL.

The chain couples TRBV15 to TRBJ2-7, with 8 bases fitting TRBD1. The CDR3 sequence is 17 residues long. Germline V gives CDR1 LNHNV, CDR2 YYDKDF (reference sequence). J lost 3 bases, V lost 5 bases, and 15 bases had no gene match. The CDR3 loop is CATSRESVPGGFYEQYF. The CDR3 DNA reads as TGTGCCACCAGCCGGGAGAGTGTGCCAGGGGGCTTCTACGAGCAGTACTTC.